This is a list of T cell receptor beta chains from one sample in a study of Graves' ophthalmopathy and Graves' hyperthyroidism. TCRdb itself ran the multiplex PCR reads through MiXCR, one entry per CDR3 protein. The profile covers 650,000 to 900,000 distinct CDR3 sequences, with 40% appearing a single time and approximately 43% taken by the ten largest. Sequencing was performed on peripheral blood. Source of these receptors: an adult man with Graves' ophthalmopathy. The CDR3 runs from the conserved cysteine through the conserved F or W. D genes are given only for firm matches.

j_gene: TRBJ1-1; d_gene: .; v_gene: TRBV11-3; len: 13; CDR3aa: CASSLDPGSEAFF
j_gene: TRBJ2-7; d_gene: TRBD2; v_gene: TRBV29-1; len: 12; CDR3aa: CSYVAGPYEQYF
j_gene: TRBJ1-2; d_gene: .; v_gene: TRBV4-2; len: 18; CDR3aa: CASSQAGGTDVNNYGYTF
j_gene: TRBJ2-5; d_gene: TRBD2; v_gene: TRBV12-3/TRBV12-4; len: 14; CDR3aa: CASSSQREFKTQYF
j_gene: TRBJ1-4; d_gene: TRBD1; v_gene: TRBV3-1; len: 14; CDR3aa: CASSRFGDSEKLFF
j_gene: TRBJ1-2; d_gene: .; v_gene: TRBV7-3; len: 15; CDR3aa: CASSLDAGTNYGHTF
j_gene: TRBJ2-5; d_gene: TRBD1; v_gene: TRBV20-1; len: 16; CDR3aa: CSAEPGQGRPQETQYF
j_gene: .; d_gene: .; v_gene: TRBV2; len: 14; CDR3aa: CASSEAARLGEQFF
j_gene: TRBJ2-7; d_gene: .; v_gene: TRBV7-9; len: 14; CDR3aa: CASRVGASSYEQYF
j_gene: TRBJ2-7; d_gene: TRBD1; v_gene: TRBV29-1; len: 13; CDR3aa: CSVGGQGRYEQYF
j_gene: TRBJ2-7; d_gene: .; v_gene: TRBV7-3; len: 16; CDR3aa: CASSLRPGQRSYEQYF
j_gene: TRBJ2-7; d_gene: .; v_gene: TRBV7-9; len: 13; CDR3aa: CASSLLTIAEQYF
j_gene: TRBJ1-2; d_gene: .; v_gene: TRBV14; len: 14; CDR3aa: CASSQAYVGVGYTF
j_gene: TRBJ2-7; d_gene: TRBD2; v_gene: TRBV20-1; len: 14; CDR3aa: CSARDWREYYEQYF
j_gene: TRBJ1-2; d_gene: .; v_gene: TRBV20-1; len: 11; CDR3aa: CSEPPYYGYTF
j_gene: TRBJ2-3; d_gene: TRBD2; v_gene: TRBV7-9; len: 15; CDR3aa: CASSSGLAGSNEQYF
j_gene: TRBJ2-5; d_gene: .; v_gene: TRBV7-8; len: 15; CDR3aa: CASSLVWATQETQYF
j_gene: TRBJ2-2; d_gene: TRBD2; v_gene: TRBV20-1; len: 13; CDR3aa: CSARQAGIGELFF
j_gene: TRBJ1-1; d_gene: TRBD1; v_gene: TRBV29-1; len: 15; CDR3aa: CSVYLPGQEKSEAFF
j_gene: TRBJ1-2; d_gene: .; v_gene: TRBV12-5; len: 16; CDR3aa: CASGLINRDGIYGYTF
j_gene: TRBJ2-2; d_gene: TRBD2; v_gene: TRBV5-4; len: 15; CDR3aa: CASSRRLAGTGELFF
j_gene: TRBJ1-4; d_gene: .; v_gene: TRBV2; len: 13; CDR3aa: CASDGGLNEKLFF